This TCR beta chain was recovered during a study of blood T cell repertoires in COVID-19. This CDR3 has 13 residues. Germline V gene lookup returns CDR1 MNHEY and CDR2 SVGAGI. V was cut by 7 bases and J by 7 bases, with 16 bases left in between. Clones were read by immunoSEQ multiplex PCR, and TCRdb kept only the in-frame ones, dropping some. Of around 280,000 clones listed, 87% are singletons. This TCR was recovered from a woman aged 50 to 60 who had recovered from COVID-19. The gene calls are TRBV6-5 and TRBJ1-2; D might be TRBD1 (6 bases). The sample consisted of peripheral blood. Here the CDR3 DNA reads TGTGCCAGCACCACCACCCAGGGGACTGGCTACACCTTC. Protein: CASTTTQGTGYTF.